This T cell receptor beta chain was captured by sequencing in a study of identical twins. The study, taken as a whole, reports: Weaker excess sharing between twins was seen in beta out-of-frame sequences.

This clonotype was detected only a few times. The antigen is not known. TCRdb recomputed calls from the 5' RACE reads with MiXCR, one row per CDR3 protein. The sample has more than 650,000 distinct CDR3 sequences; 5.5% to 6.5% are singletons. V shed 3 bases, J shed 7 bases, and the junction held 7 bases outside the gene matches. CDR3 length: 14 amino acids. Germline CDR1 and CDR2: DFQATT and SNEGSKA (reference sequence). Sequenced material: naive T cells sorted from blood. The chain joins TRBV20-1 to TRBJ2-7, with TRBD2 matching 12 bases. This TCR was recovered from a young man in good health. CDR3 nucleotides: TGCAGTGCTAGTAACCTAGCGGGGGGGGTTGAGCAGTACTTC. Encoded protein: CSASNLAGGVEQYF.